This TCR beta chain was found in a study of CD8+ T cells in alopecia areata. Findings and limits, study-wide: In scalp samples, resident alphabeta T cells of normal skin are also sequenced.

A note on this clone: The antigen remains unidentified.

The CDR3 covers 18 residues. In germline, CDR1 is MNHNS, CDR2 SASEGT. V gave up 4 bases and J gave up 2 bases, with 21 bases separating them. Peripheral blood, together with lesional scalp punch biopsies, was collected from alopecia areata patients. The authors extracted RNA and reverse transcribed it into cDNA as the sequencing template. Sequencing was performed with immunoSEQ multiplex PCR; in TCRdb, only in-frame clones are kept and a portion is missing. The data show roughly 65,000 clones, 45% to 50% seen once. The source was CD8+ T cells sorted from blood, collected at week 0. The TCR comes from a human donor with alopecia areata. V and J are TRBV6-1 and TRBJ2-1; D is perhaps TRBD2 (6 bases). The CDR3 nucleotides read TGTGCCAGCAGTGCGGGACTTCCAACACGGGGCGCCTACAATGAGCAGTTCTTC. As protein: CASSAGLPTRGAYNEQFF.